The T cell receptor (beta chain) described here comes from a study of OX40 agonist ivuxolimab in advanced cancers. Using immunoSEQ multiplex PCR, the repertoire was profiled, and TCRdb retains in-frame clones only, with some absent. This table holds roughly 45,000 clones, 92% found once. Germline lookup yields CDR1 SGHVS and CDR2 FNYEAQ. The CDR3 sequence is 12 residues long. Trimming left V 1 base short and J 6 bases short, with 6 bases between. Sequences were derived from CD4+ or CD8+ T cells sorted from blood, sampled in a trial of the OX40 agonist ivuxolimab. This sequence was found in an adult with an advanced solid tumor such as melanoma, head and neck, liver or kidney cancer. The chain carries TRBV7-6 and TRBJ1-1, with a possible D match to TRBD1 (5 bases). The CDR3 spells CASSLGGAEAFF. CDR3 DNA: TGTGCCAGCAGCTTAGGGGGGGCTGAAGCTTTCTTT.